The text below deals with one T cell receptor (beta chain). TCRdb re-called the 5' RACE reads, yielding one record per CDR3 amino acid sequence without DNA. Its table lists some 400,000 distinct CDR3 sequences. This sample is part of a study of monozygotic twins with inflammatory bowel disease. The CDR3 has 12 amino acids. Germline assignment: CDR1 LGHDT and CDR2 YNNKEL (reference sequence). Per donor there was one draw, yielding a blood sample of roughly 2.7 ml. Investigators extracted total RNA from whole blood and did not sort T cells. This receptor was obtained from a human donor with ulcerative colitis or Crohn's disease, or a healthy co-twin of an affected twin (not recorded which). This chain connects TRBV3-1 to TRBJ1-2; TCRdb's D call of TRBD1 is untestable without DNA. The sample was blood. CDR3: CASSVGQAWYTF.